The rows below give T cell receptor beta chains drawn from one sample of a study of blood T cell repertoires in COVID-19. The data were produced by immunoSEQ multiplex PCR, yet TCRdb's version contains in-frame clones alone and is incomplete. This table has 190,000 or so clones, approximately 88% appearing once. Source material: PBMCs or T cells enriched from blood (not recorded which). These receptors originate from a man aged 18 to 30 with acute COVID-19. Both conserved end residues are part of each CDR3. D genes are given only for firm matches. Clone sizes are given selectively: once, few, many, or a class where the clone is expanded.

CDR3 protein: CSASTAGTGIAYEQYF
CDR3 DNA: TGCAGTGCTAGTACCGCCGGGACAGGGATAGCCTACGAGCAGTACTTC
D gene: TRBD1
clone size: NA
V gene: TRBV20-1
J gene: TRBJ2-7

CDR3 protein: CASSLLAGRTYEQYF
CDR3 DNA: TGTGCCAGCAGCTTGCTAGCGGGAAGGACCTACGAGCAGTACTTC
D gene: TRBD2
clone size: NA
V gene: TRBV5-8
J gene: TRBJ2-7

CDR3 protein: CASGLVLGPTGSTNQPQHF
CDR3 DNA: TGTGCTAGTGGTTTGGTACTCGGCCCAACGGGAAGCACCAATCAGCCCCAGCATTTT
D gene: NA
clone size: NA
V gene: TRBV12-5
J gene: TRBJ1-5

CDR3 protein: CASSTAGRDEQFF
CDR3 DNA: TGTGCCAGCAGCACCGCAGGGAGGGATGAGCAGTTCTTC
D gene: TRBD2
clone size: NA
V gene: TRBV7-3
J gene: TRBJ2-1

CDR3 protein: CASSPGSTDTQYF
CDR3 DNA: TGTGCTAGCAGCCCCGGGAGCACAGATACGCAGTATTTT
D gene: NA
clone size: NA
V gene: TRBV7-7
J gene: TRBJ2-3

CDR3 protein: CASSTRLAGLGSNEQFF
CDR3 DNA: TGTGCCAGCAGCACCAGACTAGCGGGCCTAGGTAGCAATGAGCAGTTCTTC
D gene: TRBD2
clone size: NA
V gene: TRBV13
J gene: TRBJ2-1

CDR3 protein: CASSVEQDIYNEQFF
CDR3 DNA: TGTGCCAGCAGCGTAGAGCAGGACATCTACAATGAGCAGTTCTTC
D gene: NA
clone size: NA
V gene: TRBV9
J gene: TRBJ2-1

CDR3 protein: CASAGVGTYGYTF
CDR3 DNA: TGTGCCAGTGCCGGGGTGGGCACCTATGGCTACACCTTC
D gene: NA
clone size: NA
V gene: TRBV19
J gene: TRBJ1-2

CDR3 protein: CASNTGTGSKTQYF
CDR3 DNA: TGTGCCAGTAATACCGGGACAGGGTCGAAGACCCAGTACTTC
D gene: TRBD1
clone size: NA
V gene: TRBV19
J gene: TRBJ2-5

CDR3 protein: CASSLIGIRDGYTF
CDR3 DNA: TGTGCCAGCAGCTTGATCGGGATAAGAGATGGCTACACCTTC
D gene: NA
clone size: NA
V gene: TRBV5-4
J gene: TRBJ1-2

CDR3 protein: CASSAGGNEQFF
CDR3 DNA: TGTGCCAGTTCAGCGGGGGGAAATGAGCAGTTCTTC
D gene: TRBD2
clone size: NA
V gene: TRBV19
J gene: TRBJ2-1

CDR3 protein: CASVFGHTDTQYF
CDR3 DNA: TGTGCCAGCGTTTTCGGACACACAGATACGCAGTATTTT
D gene: NA
clone size: NA
V gene: TRBV7-8
J gene: TRBJ2-3

CDR3 protein: CASISDGTATDTQYF
CDR3 DNA: TGTGCCAGCATCTCGGACGGGACAGCAACAGATACGCAGTATTTT
D gene: TRBD1
clone size: once
V gene: TRBV27
J gene: TRBJ2-3

CDR3 protein: CASSPGLAGVNEQFF
CDR3 DNA: TGTGCCAGCAGCCCCGGACTAGCGGGAGTTAATGAGCAGTTCTTC
D gene: TRBD2
clone size: NA
V gene: TRBV5-4
J gene: TRBJ2-1

CDR3 protein: CASSQWTGDNSPLHF
CDR3 DNA: TGTGCCAGCAGCCAATGGACAGGGGATAATTCACCCCTCCACTTT
D gene: TRBD1
clone size: NA
V gene: TRBV14
J gene: TRBJ1-6

CDR3 protein: CATSDGTSAAVGELFF
CDR3 DNA: TGTGCCACCAGTGATGGGACTAGCGCTGCAGTTGGGGAGCTGTTTTTT
D gene: TRBD2
clone size: NA
V gene: TRBV24-1
J gene: TRBJ2-2

CDR3 protein: CASSFAPGPGQGYTF
CDR3 DNA: TGTGCCAGCAGCTTTGCGCCAGGGCCAGGTCAGGGCTACACCTTC
D gene: NA
clone size: once
V gene: TRBV11-2
J gene: TRBJ1-2

CDR3 protein: CASTTPGTGNTEAFF
CDR3 DNA: TGTGCCAGTACCACTCCCGGGACAGGGAACACTGAAGCTTTCTTT
D gene: TRBD1
clone size: NA
V gene: TRBV19
J gene: TRBJ1-1

CDR3 protein: CASDSPPPANYGYTF
CDR3 DNA: TGTGCCAGCGACTCGCCCCCGCCGGCTAACTATGGCTACACCTTC
D gene: NA
clone size: NA
V gene: TRBV7-9
J gene: TRBJ1-2

CDR3 protein: CASSKGGGANVLTF
CDR3 DNA: TGTGCCAGCAGCAAAGGGGGTGGGGCCAACGTCCTGACTTTC
D gene: NA
clone size: once
V gene: TRBV7-3
J gene: TRBJ2-6

CDR3 protein: CASKGADTEAFF
CDR3 DNA: TGTGCCAGCAAGGGGGCAGACACTGAAGCTTTCTTT
D gene: TRBD1
clone size: NA
V gene: TRBV28
J gene: TRBJ1-1

CDR3 protein: CATSDFVGQGFYEQFF
CDR3 DNA: TGTGCCACCAGTGATTTTGTTGGACAGGGGTTTTATGAGCAGTTCTTC
D gene: TRBD1
clone size: once
V gene: TRBV24-1
J gene: TRBJ2-1

CDR3 protein: CASSPFQGDTEAFF
CDR3 DNA: TGCGCCAGCAGCCCCTTTCAAGGGGACACTGAAGCTTTCTTT
D gene: NA
clone size: NA
V gene: TRBV5-1
J gene: TRBJ1-1

CDR3 protein: CASSAVWDRGLETQYF
CDR3 DNA: TGTGCCAGCTCTGCCGTTTGGGACAGGGGACTTGAGACCCAGTACTTC
D gene: TRBD1
clone size: NA
V gene: TRBV18
J gene: TRBJ2-5

CDR3 protein: CASSYVGTARVYGYTF
CDR3 DNA: TGTGCCAGCAGTTACGTTGGCACCGCACGGGTCTATGGCTACACCTTC
D gene: NA
clone size: NA
V gene: TRBV6-2/TRBV6-3
J gene: TRBJ1-2

CDR3 protein: CASSPTRRGTDTQYF
CDR3 DNA: TGTGCCAGCAGCCCGACTAGGAGAGGCACAGATACGCAGTATTTT
D gene: NA
clone size: few
V gene: TRBV5-5
J gene: TRBJ2-3

CDR3 protein: CASSSESTGSEDTQYF
CDR3 DNA: TGTGCCAGCAGCTCCGAGAGCACAGGGTCCGAAGATACGCAGTATTTT
D gene: NA
clone size: NA
V gene: TRBV7-3
J gene: TRBJ2-3

CDR3 protein: CASSSRGAGGAPGETQYF
CDR3 DNA: TGTGCCAGCTCCAGCAGGGGGGCAGGGGGCGCCCCAGGAGAGACCCAGTACTTC
D gene: TRBD1
clone size: NA
V gene: TRBV18
J gene: TRBJ2-5